This T cell receptor beta chain was recorded in a study of T cells in localized non-small cell lung cancer. Study-wide results and limits: Sequencing involved a lone tumor region, leaving heterogeneity possible.

Between the trimmed V and J ends, which lost 1 base and 2 bases, there was a span of 10 bases. CDR1 and CDR2 from the germline V gene are SGHAT and FQNNGV. The CDR3 is made up of 15 amino acids. Generated by immunoSEQ multiplex PCR, the TCRdb table keeps only in-frame clones and is missing some. This sample has around 64,000 clones, with just over 90% found just once. With respect to this clone: As yet, its antigen is unknown.

The sequence came from a man between 40 and 70 years old with stage I lung adenocarcinoma. This chain connects TRBV11-2 to TRBJ2-3; D gene uncertain. The specimen comprised peripheral blood, sampled before any cancer treatment. The CDR3: CASSLGQIATDTQYF. CDR3 nucleotide sequence: TGTGCCAGCAGCTTAGGGCAGATCGCCACAGATACGCAGTATTTT. The full variable domain, rest sourced from reference TRBV11-2 and TRBJ2-3, is EAGVAQSPRYKIIEKRQSVAFWCNPISGHATLYWYQQILGQGPKLLIQFQNNGVVDDSQLPKDRFSAERLKGVDSTLKIQPAKLEDSAVYLCASSLGQIATDTQYFGPGTRLTVL.